A selection of T cell receptor beta chains follows, all from one sample in a study of T cell responses to AZD1222 COVID-19 vaccine. TCRdb's table, derived via immunoSEQ multiplex PCR, lists solely in-frame clones and lacks some. The table lists around 250,000 clones, about 92% of them singletons. The sequences come from peripheral blood, collected on day 0 of AZD1222 vaccination. The receptors were sampled from an adult in good health. Each CDR3 is given with its conserved first and last residue. D genes are given only for firm matches. The size of a clone is reported for some rows only, either as once, few or many, or as a class for expanded clones.

>TRBV21-1|once|.|TRBJ1-1
CASSRPPHSWNTEAFF
TGTGCCAGCAGCAGGCCCCCCCACTCCTGGAACACTGAAGCTTTCTTT
>TRBV5-1|.|.|TRBJ2-1
CASSLGGPNNEQFF
TGCGCCAGCAGCTTGGGCGGGCCTAACAATGAGCAGTTCTTC
>TRBV28|.|.|TRBJ2-7
CATRGVTSSYEQYF
TGTGCCACCCGAGGAGTTACGAGCTCCTACGAGCAGTACTTC
>TRBV7-9|.|.|TRBJ2-7
CASSLFRATPGEQYF
TGTGCCAGCAGCTTATTTCGTGCCACACCCGGCGAGCAGTACTTC
>TRBV28|once|.|TRBJ1-1
CASSPLTEAFF
TGTGCCAGCAGTCCCCTCACTGAAGCTTTCTTT
>TRBV4-3|.|.|TRBJ2-7
CASSQGVGGLYEQYF
TGCGCCAGCAGCCAAGGGGTGGGGGGGCTCTACGAGCAGTACTTC
>TRBV5-1|.|TRBD1|TRBJ1-2
CASSLARTGVGYTF
TGCGCCAGCAGCTTGGCCCGGACAGGGGTAGGCTACACCTTC
>TRBV27|.|.|TRBJ1-5
CASRREGEGNQPQHF
TGTGCCAGCAGGCGCGAGGGGGAGGGCAATCAGCCCCAGCATTTT
>TRBV4-3|.|.|TRBJ1-5
CASSQALGDDQPQHF
TGCGCCAGCAGCCAAGCCTTGGGGGACGATCAGCCCCAGCATTTT
>TRBV2|.|.|TRBJ1-4
CASRISGEKLFF
TGTGCCAGCAGGATCTCGGGTGAAAAACTGTTTTTT
>TRBV11-1|.|.|TRBJ1-4
CASSPGANEKLFF
TGTGCCAGCAGCCCCGGGGCGAATGAAAAACTGTTTTTT
>TRBV5-1|.|.|TRBJ1-6
CASSLYLKGPNNSPLHF
TGCGCCAGCAGCTTGTACCTGAAGGGACCAAATAATTCACCCCTCCACTTT
>TRBV28|.|TRBD1|TRBJ2-7
CASTRGRPYEQYF
TGTGCCAGCACGAGGGGGCGCCCCTACGAGCAGTACTTC
>TRBV25-1|.|.|TRBJ1-2
CASSDPSYGGYTF
TGTGCCAGCAGTGACCCCTCATACGGTGGCTACACCTTC
>TRBV5-1|.|TRBD2|TRBJ2-7
CASSLPGLAGAYEQYF
TGCGCCAGCAGCTTGCCGGGACTAGCGGGTGCATACGAGCAGTACTTC
>TRBV7-6|.|.|TRBJ2-7
CASSLAQKGVMGEQYF
TGTGCCAGCAGCTTAGCGCAAAAGGGGGTCATGGGCGAGCAGTACTTC
>TRBV19|.|.|TRBJ1-2
CASTPTRGGYGYTF
TGTGCCAGTACCCCGACCCGGGGGGGCTATGGCTACACCTTC
>TRBV7-8|.|.|TRBJ2-1
CASSLGGGAGNEQFF
TGTGCCAGCAGCCTCGGAGGGGGGGCCGGTAATGAGCAGTTCTTC
>TRBV2|.|TRBD2|TRBJ2-4
CASRGGLAKNIQYF
TGTGCCAGCCGGGGGGGGCTAGCCAAAAACATTCAGTACTTC
>TRBV18|.|TRBD1|TRBJ1-6
CASSTDRATLHF
TGTGCCAGCTCGACGGACAGGGCGACCCTCCACTTT
>TRBV5-6|.|.|TRBJ1-1
CASSNLRDTRFF
TGTGCCAGCAGCAACCTCCGGGACACCCGATTCTTT
>TRBV7-3|.|.|TRBJ2-2
CASSTGTRNTGELFF
TGTGCCAGCAGCACTGGGACAAGGAACACCGGGGAGCTGTTTTTT
>TRBV11-3|.|.|TRBJ1-1
CASSLDPNTEAFF
TGTGCCAGCAGCTTAGACCCGAACACTGAAGCTTTCTTT
>TRBV28|.|.|TRBJ1-1
CASSPPQGMNTEAFF
TGTGCCAGCAGTCCTCCACAGGGAATGAACACTGAAGCTTTCTTT
>TRBV15|.|.|TRBJ1-3
CATSPRRQISGNTIYF
TGTGCCACCAGCCCGAGGAGGCAGATCTCTGGAAACACCATATATTTT
>TRBV19|.|TRBD1|TRBJ1-1
CASSIQGQRNTEAFF
TGTGCCAGTAGTATACAGGGACAGAGGAACACTGAAGCTTTCTTT
>TRBV29-1|.|.|TRBJ1-2
CSVEVRAYGYTF
TGCAGCGTTGAGGTCAGGGCCTATGGCTACACCTTC